Listed below are T cell receptor beta chains from one sample, sequenced in a study of cytomegalovirus exposure and HLA in healthy donors. Method: immunoSEQ multiplex PCR; TCRdb's copy keeps in-frame clones and lacks some. The sample records about 220,000 clones, 76% being singletons. The sample comprised PBMCs. The receptors were sampled from a man younger than 35 in good health and CMV-seronegative. Both conserved end residues are part of each CDR3. Fields, in order: clone size, D gene, J gene, V gene, CDR3 protein, CDR3 DNA. D genes are given only for firm matches. Clone size, where shown, is once, few, many, or a class for clones that have expanded.

few TRBD1 TRBJ1-2 TRBV5-1 CASGDMTGGYGYTF TGCGCCAGCGGTGACATGACAGGGGGCTATGGCTACACCTTC
NA TRBD1 TRBJ2-7 TRBV5-5 CASSTGQGLLYEQYF TGTGCCAGCAGCACGGGACAGGGTCTACTCTACGAGCAGTACTTC
NA NA TRBJ2-2 TRBV29-1 CSVRTGLLNTGELFF TGCAGCGTTCGTACCGGACTTTTGAACACCGGGGAGCTGTTTTTT
NA TRBD1 TRBJ1-5 TRBV25-1 CASSRRGRFIDQPQHF TGTGCCAGCAGCCGCAGGGGGCGTTTCATCGATCAGCCCCAGCATTTT
NA TRBD2 TRBJ2-3 TRBV10-3 CAISESLADTDTQYF TGTGCCATCAGTGAGTCACTAGCGGACACAGATACGCAGTATTTT
NA TRBD2 TRBJ2-5 TRBV6-4 CASSPGLAGVETQYF TGTGCCAGCAGTCCAGGACTAGCGGGAGTTGAGACCCAGTACTTC
NA TRBD2 TRBJ2-7 TRBV10-1 CASSSGTSGIYEQYF TGCGCCAGCAGTTCCGGGACTAGCGGAATCTACGAGCAGTACTTC
NA TRBD1 TRBJ2-6 TRBV27 CASRDRESSGANVLTF TGTGCCAGCAGGGACAGGGAAAGCTCTGGGGCCAACGTCCTGACTTTC
NA NA TRBJ1-3 TRBV28 CASSALRSSGNTIYF TGTGCCAGCAGTGCCCTTCGGTCCTCTGGAAACACCATATATTTT
NA NA TRBJ2-3 TRBV5-1 CASSLRTEGDTQYF TGCGCCAGCAGCCTTAGGACAGAGGGAGATACGCAGTATTTT